This note documents a single T cell receptor beta chain sequence. Antigen: not known. This CDR3 has 13 residues. Looked up from germline, CDR1 is SEHNR and CDR2 is FQNEAQ (reference sequence). This sample was included in a study of CXCR3-negative and CXCR3-positive naive CD8 T cells. Study-wide results and limits: TRBV-TRBJ usage was alike in naive CXCR3-negative and CXCR3-positive cells but differed in memory cells. Higher TRB CDR3 hydrophobicity marked CXCR3-positive naive cells relative to CXCR3-negative naive cells.

All CD8+ T cell subsets were sorted in triplicate at fewer than 350,000 cells each. Phenotypically, naive CD8+ T cells corresponded to CD45RO-CCR7+CD27+CD95-. Libraries were UMI-labeled 5' RACE TRB cDNA. From its re-call of the 5' RACE reads, TCRdb lists each CDR3 protein once, without DNA. The listing records about 53,000 distinct CDR3 sequences. Sequencing was performed on naive CXCR3+ CD8+ T cells from blood. Subset given: CD45RO-CCR7+CD27+CD95- naive CD8+ T cells expressing CXCR3 (TNR3+). The receptor comes from a human donor in good health. Some clones in this sample may be carry-over from other donors' samples. The rearrangement uses TRBV7-9 and TRBJ2-7; with no DNA, the TCRdb D assignment of TRBD1 cannot be verified. The CDR3 spells CASRATGEYEQYF.